The clone carrying this T cell receptor (beta chain) was counted a single time. The data belong to a study of blood T cell repertoires in COVID-19. Overall study: The United States, Italy and Spain provided the acute and convalescent COVID-19 samples.

Recruits, aged roughly 18 to 100 years, lived in 24 US areas. Exposed participants encountered a COVID-19 case during the 2 weeks preceding study entry. The CDR3 spans 15 residues. The V and J ends lost 0 bases and 7 bases respectively, with 15 bases between them. The germline V gene encodes CDR1 ENHRY and CDR2 SYGVKD. As originally analysed: Using reference gene primer amplification, nucleated cell counts were estimated. TCRdb keeps only in-frame clones here, not all; method: immunoSEQ multiplex PCR. The DNA was the basis for D and trimming; V, J and clone size are from that table. The sample includes about 260,000 clones, around 90% of them seen just once.

The receptor comes from a man in his fifties who had been exposed to COVID-19. Material for sequencing was PBMCs or T cells enriched from blood (not recorded which). J is TRBJ1-2 and V is TRBV10-3, with a possible D match to TRBD1 (6 bases). The CDR3 DNA follows: TGTGCCATCAGTGAGTCTGGCAGGGGTTCGGGTGGCTACACCTTC. As protein: CAISESGRGSGGYTF.